This TCR beta chain appears in the sequencing data of a study of cytotoxic CD8 clonotypes in ibrutinib-treated CLL (dated by TCRdb to the early 2020s). Broadly, across the study: The cohort was composed of some ten relapsed/refractory and roughly 16 treatment-naive patients; IGHV unmutated status was identified in around 17 patients. Partial responses were observed in about 24 patients and complete responses in 2; after a median follow-up of around 68 months, remission was maintained in around 14 patients and progression was observed in 12. The response samples were drawn at a median of approximately 12 months into treatment, with a range of roughly 6 to 40 months. On average, each sample had 255,043 productive templates and more than 85,000 productive rearrangements. Of the 86 people in the trial, around 26 had longitudinal samples available. Cryopreserved peripheral blood mononuclear cells were obtained prior to treatment, at the time of response, and at either disease progression or sustained remission. Every remission and progressive disease sample was obtained while ibrutinib was still being received by the patients.

Explained via the paper, the time point label denotes: 20 to 30 months on ibrutinib. For TCR beta library preparation, about 2 micrograms of genomic DNA were extracted from the cryopreserved PBMCs. High-throughput TCR beta sequencing was performed on longitudinal blood samples from CLL patients receiving ibrutinib monotherapy. The patients were enrolled in a single-center, open-label phase 2 trial of ibrutinib monotherapy. Trimming takes 3 bases from V and 5 bases from J, and the germline ends sit 14 bases apart. The CDR3 holds 13 amino acids from the cysteine to the phenylalanine. Of the read, only the CDR3 DNA is kept; its 39 bases are in frame from base 1. Reading the germline V gene (reference sequence) gives CDR1 GTSNPN and CDR2 SVGIG. Each clonotype received, on average, about 9.7x coverage in deep resolution sequencing performed on a MiSeq, where the target depth lay between 1 in 1 million and 1 in 200,000 T cells. TCR beta libraries were generated with the immunoSEQ hsTCRB Kit. The paper's data handling went like this. ImmunoSEQ Data Assistant and ImmunoSEQ Analyzer were used for data analysis, and V, D and J genes were assigned according to IMGT definitions. Clonality, which ranges from 0 to 1, was calculated as one minus the normalized Shannon entropy of productive rearrangement frequencies. Only overrepresented clonotypes making up at least 0.05% of the repertoire of each patient were included in the public clonotype analysis. Thirteen age-matched healthy donor repertoires from immuneACCESS served as clonality controls. TCRdb retrieved this table from immuneACCESS and kept in-frame rearrangements only. Not all clones are present; in checked studies, unresolved V genes account for under half, and no reason is known for the remainder. V and J calls and clone size follow that table, whereas D and trimming were derived from the DNA. This sample has more than 85,000 clones in its table, and over 60% of those were observed once. The top ten clones comprise 20% to 25% of the sample.

For this clone: What this receptor recognizes is not known. No base quality information exists; no much larger clone differs at one position.

The paper as a whole reports these results and caveats: Clonality increased at ibrutinib response, stayed stable in sustained remission, and fell back toward baseline at progression. Public clonotypes were rare and either shrank or stayed stable during treatment, and the rise in clonality at ibrutinib response reflected expansion of private clonotypes. Sustained-remission and progressing patients did not have matched sampling times, and lymph node repertoires were not examined. Baseline clonality was found to be higher than that of age-matched healthy donors and was strongly correlated with circulating CD8+ T-cell counts.

The rearrangement joined TRBV30 to TRBJ2-7, with the D call perhaps TRBD1 or TRBD2, as 6 bases match in each case. The source material was PBMCs, sampled after 24 months of ibrutinib treatment. The source of this sequence is a human donor with chronic lymphocytic leukemia. The CDR3: CAWRSGEVDEQYF. The nucleotides are TGTGCCTGGAGGTCAGGGGAGGTCGACGAGCAGTACTTC.